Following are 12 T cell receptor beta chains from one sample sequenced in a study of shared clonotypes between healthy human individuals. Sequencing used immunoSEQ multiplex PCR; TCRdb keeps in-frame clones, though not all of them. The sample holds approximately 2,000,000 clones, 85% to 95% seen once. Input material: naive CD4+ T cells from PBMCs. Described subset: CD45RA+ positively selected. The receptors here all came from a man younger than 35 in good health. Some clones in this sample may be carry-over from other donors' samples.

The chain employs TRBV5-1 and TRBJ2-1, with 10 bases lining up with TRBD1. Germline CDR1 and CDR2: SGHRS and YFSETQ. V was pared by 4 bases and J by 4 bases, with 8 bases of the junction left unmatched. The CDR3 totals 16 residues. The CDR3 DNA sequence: TGCGCCAGCAGCCGCCCCGGGACAGGGGATTACAATGAGCAGTTCTTC. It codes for CASSRPGTGDYNEQFF. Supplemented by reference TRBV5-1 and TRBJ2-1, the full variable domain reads KAGVTQTPRYLIKTRGQQVTLSCSPISGHRSVSWYQQTPGQGLQFLFEYFSETQRNKGNFPGRFSGRQFSNSRSEMNVSTLELGDSALYLCASSRPGTGDYNEQFFGPGTRLTVL.

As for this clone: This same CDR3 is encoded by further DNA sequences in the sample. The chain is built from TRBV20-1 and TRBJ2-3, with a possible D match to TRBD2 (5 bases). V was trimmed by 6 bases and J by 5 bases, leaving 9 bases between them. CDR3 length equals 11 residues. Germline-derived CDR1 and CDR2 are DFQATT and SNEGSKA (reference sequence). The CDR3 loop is CSAPRGDTQYF. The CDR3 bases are TGCAGTGCCCCCCGGGGAGATACGCAGTATTTT.

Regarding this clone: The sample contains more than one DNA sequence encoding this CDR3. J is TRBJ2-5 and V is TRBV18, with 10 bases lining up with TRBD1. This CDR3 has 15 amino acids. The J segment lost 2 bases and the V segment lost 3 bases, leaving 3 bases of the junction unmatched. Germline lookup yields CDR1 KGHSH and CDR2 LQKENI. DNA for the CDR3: TGTGCCAGCTCACCTCGGACAGGGGGACAAGAGACCCAGTACTTC. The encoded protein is CASSPRTGGQETQYF. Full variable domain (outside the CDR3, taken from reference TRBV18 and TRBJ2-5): NAGVMQNPRHLVRRRGQEARLRCSPMKGHSHVYWYRQLPEEGLKFMVYLQKENIIDESGMPKERFSAEFPKEGPSILRIQQVVRGDSAAYFCASSPRTGGQETQYFGPGTRLLVL.

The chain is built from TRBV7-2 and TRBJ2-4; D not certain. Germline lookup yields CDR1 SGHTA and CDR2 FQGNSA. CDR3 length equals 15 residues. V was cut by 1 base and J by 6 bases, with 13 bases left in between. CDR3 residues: CASSLGRHFTNIQYF. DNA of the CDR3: TGTGCCAGCAGCTTAGGGCGACACTTTACAAACATTCAGTACTTC.

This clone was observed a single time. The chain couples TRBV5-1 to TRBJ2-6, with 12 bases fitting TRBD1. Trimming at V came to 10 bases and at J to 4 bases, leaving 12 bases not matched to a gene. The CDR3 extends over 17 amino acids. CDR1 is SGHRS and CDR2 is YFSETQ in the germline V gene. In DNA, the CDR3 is TGCGCCGGGCGGGGACAGGGGGCCTTATCCGGGGCCAACGTCCTGACTTTC. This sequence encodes CAGRGQGALSGANVLTF.

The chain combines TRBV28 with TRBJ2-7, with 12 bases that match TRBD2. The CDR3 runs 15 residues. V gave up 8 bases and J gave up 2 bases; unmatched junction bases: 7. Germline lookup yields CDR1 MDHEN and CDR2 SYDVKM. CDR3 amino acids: CASCQTSGGPYEQYF. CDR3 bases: TGTGCCAGCTGCCAGACTAGCGGGGGACCCTACGAGCAGTACTTC.

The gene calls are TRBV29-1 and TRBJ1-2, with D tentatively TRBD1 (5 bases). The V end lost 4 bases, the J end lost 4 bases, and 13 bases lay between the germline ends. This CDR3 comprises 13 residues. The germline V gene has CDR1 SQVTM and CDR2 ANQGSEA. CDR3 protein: CSVAGAGPYGYTF. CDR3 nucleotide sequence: TGCAGCGTTGCGGGTGCAGGGCCCTATGGCTACACCTTC.

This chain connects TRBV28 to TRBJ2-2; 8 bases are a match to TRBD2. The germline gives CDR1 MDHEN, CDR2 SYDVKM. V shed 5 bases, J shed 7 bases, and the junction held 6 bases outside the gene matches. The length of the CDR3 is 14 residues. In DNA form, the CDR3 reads TGTGCCAGCAGTCCGGGAGGGCCGGTCGGGGAGCTGTTTTTT. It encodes CASSPGGPVGELFF.

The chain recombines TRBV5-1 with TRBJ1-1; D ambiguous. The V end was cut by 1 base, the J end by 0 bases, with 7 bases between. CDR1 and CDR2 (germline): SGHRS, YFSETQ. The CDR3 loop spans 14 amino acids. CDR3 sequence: CASSLTDMNTEAFF. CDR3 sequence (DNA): TGCGCCAGCAGCTTGACAGATATGAACACTGAAGCTTTCTTT.

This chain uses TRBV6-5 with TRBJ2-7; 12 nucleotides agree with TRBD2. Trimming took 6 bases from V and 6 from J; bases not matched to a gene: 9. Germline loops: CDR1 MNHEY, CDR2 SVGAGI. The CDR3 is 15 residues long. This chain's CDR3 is CASSWTSGITGEQYF. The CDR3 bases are TGTGCCAGCAGCTGGACTAGCGGGATAACTGGCGAGCAGTACTTC.

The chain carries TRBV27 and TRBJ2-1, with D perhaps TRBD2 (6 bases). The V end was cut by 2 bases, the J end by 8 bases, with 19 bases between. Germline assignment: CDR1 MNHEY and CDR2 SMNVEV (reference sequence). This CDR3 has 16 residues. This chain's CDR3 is CASSLNLAREGDEQFF. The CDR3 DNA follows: TGTGCCAGCAGTTTAAATCTCGCGCGGGAAGGCGATGAGCAGTTCTTC.

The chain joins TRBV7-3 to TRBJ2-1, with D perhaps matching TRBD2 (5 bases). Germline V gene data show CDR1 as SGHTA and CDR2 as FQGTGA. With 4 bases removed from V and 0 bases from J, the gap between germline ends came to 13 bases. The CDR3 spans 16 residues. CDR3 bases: TGTGCCAGCAGCTCAGGAGGTTCCAGCTCCTACAATGAGCAGTTCTTC. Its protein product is CASSSGGSSSYNEQFF.